Listed below are T cell receptor beta chains from one sample, sequenced in a study of cytomegalovirus exposure and HLA in healthy donors. Measured with immunoSEQ multiplex PCR; TCRdb has only the in-frame clones, and not every one. The sample yields roughly 250,000 clones, over 70% seen once. The specimen was PBMCs. These receptors all come from a girl aged 2 to 10 in good health and CMV-seronegative. Both conserved end residues are part of each CDR3. The order of the fields is CDR3 length, V gene, D gene, clone size, J gene, CDR3 DNA, CDR3 protein. A D gene is named only where the DNA matches it firmly. The listing skips clone size in some rows; elsewhere it reads once, few, many or a size class.

15,TRBV14,.,once,TRBJ1-1,TGTGCCAGCGGTAGCCGATACCCAGGGGACACTGAAGCTTTCTTT,CASGSRYPGDTEAFF
13,TRBV5-1,.,.,TRBJ1-2,TGCGCCAGCAGCTTGGAACAGGGCGGAGGCTACACCTTC,CASSLEQGGGYTF
15,TRBV18,TRBD1,.,TRBJ1-2,TGTGCCAGCTCACCTGGGACAGCACTTGTCTATGGCTACACCTTC,CASSPGTALVYGYTF
15,TRBV2,.,.,TRBJ1-4,TGTGCCAGCAGGCCAGGGTCGTCAACTAATGAAAAACTGTTTTTT,CASRPGSSTNEKLFF
17,TRBV28,TRBD2,.,TRBJ2-1,TGTGCCAGCAGAACCATCTCTAGCGGAAGCTCCTACAATGAGCAGTTCTTC,CASRTISSGSSYNEQFF
13,TRBV27,.,.,TRBJ2-7,TGTGCCAGCAGTTCCTACAGGTTTTACGAGCAGTACTTC,CASSSYRFYEQYF
15,TRBV28,.,.,TRBJ1-6,TGTGCCGTCCTCTCGGCGGGGGCCCATAATTCACCCCTCCACTTT,CAVLSAGAHNSPLHF
13,TRBV1,.,few,TRBJ1-2,TGCACCAGCAGCCAGGGCATCAACTATGGCTACACCTTC,CTSSQGINYGYTF
13,TRBV7-8,.,.,TRBJ2-3,TGTGCCAGCAGCTCAGCGCGTTCAGATACGCAGTATTTT,CASSSARSDTQYF
16,TRBV19,TRBD2,.,TRBJ2-1,TGTGCCAGTAGTAGAACTCGGGGGGGCGTCTACAATGAGCAGTTCTTC,CASSRTRGGVYNEQFF
17,TRBV19,.,.,TRBJ2-3,TGTGCCAGTAGTCCTCGATGGGGTAGCGGATTCACAGATACGCAGTATTTT,CASSPRWGSGFTDTQYF
13,TRBV14,.,few,TRBJ1-2,TGTGCCAGCAGCCAAGGTACCGGTATGGGCTACACCTTC,CASSQGTGMGYTF
15,TRBV4-1,TRBD1,.,TRBJ1-6,TGCGCCAGCAGCCACGTCCGGGACAGGGTTTCACCCCTCCACTTT,CASSHVRDRVSPLHF
15,TRBV6-6,.,once,TRBJ1-2,TGTGCCAGCAGCACCACAGGGTACGGCAACTATGGCTACACCTTC,CASSTTGYGNYGYTF
13,TRBV4-1,.,.,TRBJ2-2,TGCGCCAGCAGTGGTAAACTCACCGGGGAGCTGTTTTTT,CASSGKLTGELFF
18,TRBV27,TRBD1,.,TRBJ1-5,TGTGCCAGCAGCTCAGGACAGGGAGGAGGATATAGCAATCAGCCCCAGCATTTT,CASSSGQGGGYSNQPQHF
14,TRBV5-6,.,.,TRBJ1-2,TGTGCCAGCAGCTTGTTCGGACAGAACTATGGCTACACCTTC,CASSLFGQNYGYTF
16,TRBV7-7,.,.,TRBJ2-7,TGTGCCAGCAGCCCTGGGGCGGGATCTTCCTTTAACGAGCAGTACTTC,CASSPGAGSSFNEQYF
17,TRBV4-1,TRBD2,.,TRBJ2-1,TGCGCCAGCTCAAGAGCGAGCGGGGGGGGCTCCTACAATGAGCAGTTCTTC,CASSRASGGGSYNEQFF
12,TRBV5-1,.,.,TRBJ2-5,TGCGCCAGCACCCTGTACCAAGAGACCCAGTACTTC,CASTLYQETQYF
13,TRBV9,.,.,TRBJ2-3,TGTGCCAGCAGCGTAGCAGGAACAGATACGCAGTATTTT,CASSVAGTDTQYF
15,TRBV27,.,.,TRBJ2-1,TGTGCCAGCAGTTTAACTAGCTGGAGCGGCAATGAGCAGTTCTTC,CASSLTSWSGNEQFF
16,TRBV5-4,TRBD1,.,TRBJ1-2,TGTGCCAGCAGCTTTTTCTCTGGGACAGGGCTCTATGGCTACACCTTC,CASSFFSGTGLYGYTF
14,TRBV28,.,.,TRBJ1-5,TGTGCCAGCAGCCCGGGACATCCAAGGCAGCCCCAGCATTTT,CASSPGHPRQPQHF